Below are 2 T cell receptor beta chains sequenced from a single sample in a study of CD4 and CD8 cells across lung adenocarcinoma regions. TCRdb redid the calling of the PCR reads with MiXCR, one entry per CDR3 protein. The data contain fewer than 10,000 distinct CDR3 sequences, about 51% of them singletons. The sequencing input was CD8+ T cells from the center of a lung tumor. Receptors originate from a female donor with lung adenocarcinoma. The CD4 and CD8 labels of this study may be unreliable.

The J gene is TRBJ2-3, the V gene TRBV5-1; 11 nucleotides agree with TRBD1. Judging by the DNA end, TRBJ2-7 fits better; the J call may be wrong. The CDR3 has 14 amino acids. The germline gives CDR1 SGHRS, CDR2 YFSETQ. The CDR3 loop is CAGSGDRGTETQYF. The CDR3 nucleotides are TGCGCGGGCAGCGGGGACAGGGGGACAGAGACGCAGTACTTC.

With regard to this clonotype: Here the CDR3 omits its conserved ending phenylalanine or tryptophan, so a read error is the likely source. No DNA is shown, since the ends of the CDR3 on it are uncertain; the CDR3 is the one TCRdb lists. The chain employs TRBV6-1 and TRBJ2-5. 15 amino acids form the CDR3, both terminal residues included. Germline-derived CDR1 and CDR2 are MNHNS and SASEGT. The CDR3 protein is CASSEGSRLGATRYL.